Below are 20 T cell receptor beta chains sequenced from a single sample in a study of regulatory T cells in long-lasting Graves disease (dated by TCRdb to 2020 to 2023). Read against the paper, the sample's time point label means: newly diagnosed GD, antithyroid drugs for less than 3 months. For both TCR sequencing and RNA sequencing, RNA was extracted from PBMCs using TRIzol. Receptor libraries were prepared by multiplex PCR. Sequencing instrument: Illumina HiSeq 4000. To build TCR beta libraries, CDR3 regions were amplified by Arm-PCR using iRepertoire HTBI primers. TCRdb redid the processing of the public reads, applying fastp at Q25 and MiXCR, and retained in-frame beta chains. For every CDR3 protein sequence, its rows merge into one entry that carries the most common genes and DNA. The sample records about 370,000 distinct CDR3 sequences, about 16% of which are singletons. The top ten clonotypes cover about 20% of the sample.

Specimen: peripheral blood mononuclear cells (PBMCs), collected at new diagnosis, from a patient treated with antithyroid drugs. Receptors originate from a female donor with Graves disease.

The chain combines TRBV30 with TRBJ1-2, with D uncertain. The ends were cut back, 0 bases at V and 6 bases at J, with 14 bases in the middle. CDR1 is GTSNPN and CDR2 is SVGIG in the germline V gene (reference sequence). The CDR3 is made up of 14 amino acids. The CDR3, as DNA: TGTGCCTGGAGTGTACAGTGGGCTACCCATGGCTACACCTTC. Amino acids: CAWSVQWATHGYTF.

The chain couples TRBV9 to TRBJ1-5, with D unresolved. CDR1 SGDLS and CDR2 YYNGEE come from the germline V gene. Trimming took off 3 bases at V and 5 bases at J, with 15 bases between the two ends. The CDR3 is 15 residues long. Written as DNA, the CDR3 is TGTGCCAGCAGCGACGAACGGGGTATTGATCAGCCCCAGCATTTT. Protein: CASSDERGIDQPQHF.

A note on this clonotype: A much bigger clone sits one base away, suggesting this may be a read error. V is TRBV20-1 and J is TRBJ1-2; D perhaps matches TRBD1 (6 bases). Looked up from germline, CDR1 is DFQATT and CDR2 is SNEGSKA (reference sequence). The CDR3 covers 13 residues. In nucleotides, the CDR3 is TGCATCGCTCCCCCAACAGGGAACTATGGCTACCCCTTC. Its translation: CIAPPTGNYGYPF.

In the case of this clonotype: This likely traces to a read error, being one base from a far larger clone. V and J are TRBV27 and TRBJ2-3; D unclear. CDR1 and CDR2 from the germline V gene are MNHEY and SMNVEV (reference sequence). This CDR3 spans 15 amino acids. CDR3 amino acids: CGSSLAGQHTDTQYF. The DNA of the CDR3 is TGTGGCAGCAGCTTAGCCGGTCAGCACACAGATACGCAGTATTTT.

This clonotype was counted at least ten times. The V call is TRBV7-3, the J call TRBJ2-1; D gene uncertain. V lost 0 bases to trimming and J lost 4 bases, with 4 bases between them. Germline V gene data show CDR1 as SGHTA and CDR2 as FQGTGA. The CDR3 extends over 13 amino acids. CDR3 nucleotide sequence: TGTGCCAGCAGCTTAACGTTTTACAATGAGCAGTTCTTC. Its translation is CASSLTFYNEQFF.

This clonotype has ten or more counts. CDR3 bases: TGTGCCAGCAGCTATGGCCTGGGAGTGGCTTTCTTT. Protein product: CASSYGLGVAFF. V usage is TRBV7-9 and J usage is TRBJ1-1; unclear D gene. The CDR3 extends over 12 amino acids. The germline V and J ends were trimmed by 4 bases and 11 bases, with 14 bases remaining between them. Germline assignment: CDR1 SEHNR and CDR2 FQNEAQ (reference sequence).

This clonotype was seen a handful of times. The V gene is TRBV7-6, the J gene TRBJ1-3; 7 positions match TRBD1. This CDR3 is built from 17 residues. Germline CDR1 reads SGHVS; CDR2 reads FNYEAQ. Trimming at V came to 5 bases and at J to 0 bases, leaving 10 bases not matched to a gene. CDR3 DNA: TGTGCCAGCAGCACCAGACAGGGTTTGAGCTCTGGAAACACCATATATTTT. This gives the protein CASSTRQGLSSGNTIYF.

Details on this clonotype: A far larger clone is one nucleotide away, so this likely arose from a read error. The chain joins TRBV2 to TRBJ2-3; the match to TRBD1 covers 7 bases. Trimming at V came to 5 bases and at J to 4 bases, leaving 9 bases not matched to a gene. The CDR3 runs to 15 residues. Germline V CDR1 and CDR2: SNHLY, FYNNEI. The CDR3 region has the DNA TGTGCCAGCAGTCGTGGACAGGAGGCAGCAGATACGCAGTATTTT. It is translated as CASSRGQEAADTQYF.

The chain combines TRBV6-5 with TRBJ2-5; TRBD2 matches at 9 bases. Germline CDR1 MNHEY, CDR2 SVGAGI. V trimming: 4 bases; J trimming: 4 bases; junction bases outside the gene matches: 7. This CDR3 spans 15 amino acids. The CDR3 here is CASSLIAGALETQYF. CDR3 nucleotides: TGTGCCAGCAGTTTAATAGCGGGGGCCTTAGAGACCCAGTACTTC.

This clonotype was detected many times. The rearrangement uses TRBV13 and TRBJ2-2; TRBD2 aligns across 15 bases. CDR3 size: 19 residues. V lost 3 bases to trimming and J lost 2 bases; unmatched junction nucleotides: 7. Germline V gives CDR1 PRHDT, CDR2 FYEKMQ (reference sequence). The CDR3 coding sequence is TGTGCCAGCAGCTTCCCGACGGGACTAGCGGGGGGTAACACCGGGGAGCTGTTTTTT. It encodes CASSFPTGLAGGNTGELFF.

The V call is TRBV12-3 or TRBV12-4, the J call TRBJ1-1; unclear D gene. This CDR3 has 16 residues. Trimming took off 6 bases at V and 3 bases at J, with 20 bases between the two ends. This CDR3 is CASRFRGRTRDTEAFF. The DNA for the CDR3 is TGTGCCAGCAGGTTCCGTGGCCGGACCCGGGACACTGAAGCTTTCTTT.

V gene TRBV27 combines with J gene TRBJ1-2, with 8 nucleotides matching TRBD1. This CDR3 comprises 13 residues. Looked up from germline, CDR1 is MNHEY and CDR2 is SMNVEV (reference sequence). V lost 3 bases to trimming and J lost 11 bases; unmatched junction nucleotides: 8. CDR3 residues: CASSFDRGVDYTF. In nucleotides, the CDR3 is TGTGCCAGCAGTTTCGACAGGGGCGTCGATTACACCTTC.

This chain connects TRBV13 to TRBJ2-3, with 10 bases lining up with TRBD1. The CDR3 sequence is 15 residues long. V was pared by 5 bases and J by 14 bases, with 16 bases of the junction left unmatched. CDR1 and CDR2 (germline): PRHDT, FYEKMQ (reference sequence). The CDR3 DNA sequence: TGTGCCAGCAGCCACCGGGACAGGGGAGGAGATACGTGGTATTTT. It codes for CASSHRDRGGDTWYF.

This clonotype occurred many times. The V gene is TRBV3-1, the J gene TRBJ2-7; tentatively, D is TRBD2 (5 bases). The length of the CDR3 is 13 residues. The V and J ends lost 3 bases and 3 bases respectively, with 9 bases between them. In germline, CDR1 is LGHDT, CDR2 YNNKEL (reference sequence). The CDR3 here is CASSHGLDYEQYF. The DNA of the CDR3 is TGTGCCAGCAGCCATGGACTGGACTACGAGCAGTACTTC.

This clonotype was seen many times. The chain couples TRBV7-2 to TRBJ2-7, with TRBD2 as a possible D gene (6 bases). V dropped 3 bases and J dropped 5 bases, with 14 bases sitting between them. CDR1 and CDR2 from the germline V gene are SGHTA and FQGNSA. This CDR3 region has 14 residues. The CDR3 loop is CASSLWAGTDEQYF. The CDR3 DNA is TGTGCCAGCAGCTTGTGGGCGGGAACCGACGAGCAGTACTTC.

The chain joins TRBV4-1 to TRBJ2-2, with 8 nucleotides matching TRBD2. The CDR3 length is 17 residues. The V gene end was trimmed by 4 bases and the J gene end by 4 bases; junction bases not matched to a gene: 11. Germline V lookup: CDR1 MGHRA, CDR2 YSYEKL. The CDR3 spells CASSPPGLAGSTGELFF. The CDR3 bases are TGCGCCAGCAGCCCGCCTGGACTAGCTGGTTCCACCGGGGAGCTGTTTTTT.

CDR3 in amino acids: CASSLIPYEQYF. CDR3 DNA sequence: TGTGCCAGCAGCTTAATCCCCTACGAGCAGTACTTC. The chain joins TRBV13 to TRBJ2-7; D ambiguous. Trimming left V 2 bases short and J 2 bases short, with 4 bases between. Germline assignment: CDR1 PRHDT and CDR2 FYEKMQ (reference sequence). The CDR3 loop spans 12 amino acids. The variable domain in full, completed from reference TRBV13 and TRBJ2-7, reads AAGVIQSPRHLIKEKRETATLKCYPIPRHDTVYWYQQGPGQDPQFLISFYEKMQSDKGSIPDRFSAQQFSDYHSELNMSSLELGDSALYFCASSLIPYEQYFGPGTRLTVT.

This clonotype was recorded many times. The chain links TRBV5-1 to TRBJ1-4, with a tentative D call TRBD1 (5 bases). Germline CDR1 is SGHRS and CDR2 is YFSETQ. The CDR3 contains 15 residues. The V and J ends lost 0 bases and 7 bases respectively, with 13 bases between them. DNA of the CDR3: TGCGCCAGCAGCTTGGCAGGGTATGGAGGTGAAAAACTGTTTTTT. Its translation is CASSLAGYGGEKLFF.

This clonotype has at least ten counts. CDR3 loop: CASSDHGGYEQYF. DNA of the CDR3: TGTGCCAGCAGTGACCATGGTGGCTACGAGCAGTACTTC. The chain is built from TRBV6-1 and TRBJ2-7; no reliable D call. This CDR3 has 13 amino acids. The V end lost 3 bases, the J end lost 3 bases, and 9 bases lay between the germline ends. Looked up from germline, CDR1 is MNHNS and CDR2 is SASEGT.

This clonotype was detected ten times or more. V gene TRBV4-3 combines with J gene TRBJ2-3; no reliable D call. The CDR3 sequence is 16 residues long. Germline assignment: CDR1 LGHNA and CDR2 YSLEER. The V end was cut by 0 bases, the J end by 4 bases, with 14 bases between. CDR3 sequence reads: CASSQDLGLGADTQYF. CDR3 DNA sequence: TGCGCCAGCAGCCAAGATTTAGGGCTAGGTGCAGATACGCAGTATTTT.